Presented here are 14 T cell receptor beta chains from one specimen sequenced in a study of Ad26.COV2.S vaccination and SARS-CoV-2 variants. This table comes from immunoSEQ multiplex PCR, and its TCRdb copy is limited to in-frame clones, with some not included. The table lists some 480,000 clones, approximately 88% of them singletons. This sample's treatment: some 20 received Ad26.COV2.S at low or high dose, single or two shots; roughly 5 received placebo; per-sample allocation not given. The study sampled participants on day 63 after the first vaccine or placebo injection. The source material was peripheral blood, sampled in a trial of Ad26.COV2.S vaccine versus placebo. Receptor source: a person between 18 and 65 years old who received the Ad26.COV2.S COVID-19 vaccine or a placebo.

In this sample, this clone turned up once. The rearrangement uses TRBV21-1 and TRBJ1-4; the table's TRBD1 call for D was not verified on the DNA. TRBV21-1 represents a pseudogene. CDR3 length: 14 residues. CDR3 DNA: TGTGCCAACTCGAGGACAGGGGAGGATGAAAAACTGTTTTTT. This codes for CANSRTGEDEKLFF.

The gene calls are TRBV11-3 and TRBJ2-5; TRBD1 matches 7 bases. The CDR3 sequence is 14 residues long. V dropped 1 base and J dropped 7; count of bases not matched to a gene: 6. CDR1 and CDR2 from the germline V gene are SGHNT and YENEEA. CDR3 in amino acids: CASSLGQGSGTQYF. DNA of the CDR3: TGTGCCAGCAGCTTAGGACAGGGCAGTGGGACCCAGTACTTC.

V usage is TRBV19 and J usage is TRBJ1-2; TRBD1 matches 7 bases. Germline CDR1 is LNHDA and CDR2 is SQIVND (reference sequence). V shed 0 bases and J 4 bases; nucleotides not matched to a gene: 5. CDR3 length equals 15 residues. The CDR3 DNA is TGTGCCAGTAGTATAGATGGGACAGCTTCCTATGGCTACACCTTC. It encodes CASSIDGTASYGYTF.

The chain uses TRBV5-4 and TRBJ1-5; no clear D. CDR3 length equals 13 residues. V was pared by 0 bases and J by 3 bases, with 4 bases between. CDR1 is SGHNT, CDR2 YYREEE, per germline (reference sequence). In DNA form, the CDR3 reads TGTGCCAGCAGCTTGGGTTACAATCAGCCCCAGCATTTT. It is translated as CASSLGYNQPQHF.

This clone was counted between two and nine times. This chain connects TRBV30 to TRBJ1-4; D unclear. Germline assignment: CDR1 GTSNPN and CDR2 SVGIG (reference sequence). The CDR3 spans 16 residues. V lost 2 bases to trimming and J lost 2 bases, with 15 bases between them. The CDR3 nucleotides read TGTGCCTGGAGTCCCACCCCGGGGAGGACTAATGAAAAACTGTTTTTT. It yields the protein CAWSPTPGRTNEKLFF.

V gene TRBV7-2 combines with J gene TRBJ2-2; D gene ambiguous. The ends were cut back, 3 bases at V and 8 bases at J, with 7 bases in the middle. Germline V lookup: CDR1 SGHTA, CDR2 FQGNSA. The CDR3 is 12 amino acids. DNA for the CDR3: TGTGCCAGCAGCTTGCTACTGGGGGAGCTGTTTTTT. Its translation is CASSLLLGELFF.

The chain recombines TRBV7-8 with TRBJ1-5, with D uncertain. V was trimmed by 4 bases and J by 2 bases, leaving 9 bases between them. The CDR3 runs to 14 residues. Per germline, CDR1 SGHVS and CDR2 FQNEAQ. The CDR3, as DNA: TGTGCCAGCAGCTCCTTGAGGGGCAATCAGCCCCAGCATTTT. It yields the protein CASSSLRGNQPQHF.

This chain links TRBV7-2 with TRBJ2-3, with 13 bases that match TRBD2. The CDR3 consists of 16 residues. CDR1 is SGHTA, CDR2 FQGNSA, per germline. V lost 1 base, J lost 6 bases, and 4 bases stayed unmatched. For the CDR3, the DNA is TGTGCCAGCAGCTTAGGGACTAGCGGGAGTCGCGATACGCAGTATTTT. As protein: CASSLGTSGSRDTQYF.

The chain has TRBV27 and TRBJ2-2; the D is unclear. Germline V gene lookup returns CDR1 MNHEY and CDR2 SMNVEV (reference sequence). Trimming pared 4 bases from V and 4 bases from J, leaving 16 bases between. The length of the CDR3 is 16 residues. This CDR3 is CASSYLAIGPTGELFF. The CDR3 DNA reads TGTGCCAGCAGTTATTTGGCCATCGGCCCCACCGGGGAGCTGTTTTTT.

In DNA, the CDR3 is TGTGCCAGCAGCCAGAGTAACTATGGCTACACCTTC. Protein sequence: CASSQSNYGYTF. The chain carries TRBV3-1 (or the pseudogene TRBV3-2) and TRBJ1-2; D not resolved. Germline V gene sequence: CDR1 LGHDT, CDR2 YNNKEL (reference sequence). The V end lost 3 bases, the J end lost 1 base, and 3 bases lay between the germline ends. The CDR3 runs 12 residues.

This clone was detected only once. The V and J genes are TRBV5-4 and TRBJ2-3, with 7 bases that match TRBD2. Per germline, CDR1 SGHNT and CDR2 YYREEE (reference sequence). The V segment lost 1 base and the J segment 3 bases; nucleotides outside the gene matches: 5. The CDR3 consists of 15 residues. CDR3 DNA: TGTGCCAGCAGCTTGAGGGACGGGGGGACAGATACGCAGTATTTT. As protein: CASSLRDGGTDTQYF.

The chain joins TRBV6-2 or TRBV6-3 to TRBJ1-6; 7 bases line up with TRBD1. Looked up from germline, CDR1 is MNHEY and CDR2 is SVGEGT. V lost 6 bases, J lost 10 bases, and 9 bases stayed unmatched. CDR3 length equals 14 residues. The chain's CDR3 is CASSSEGARSPLHF. CDR3 bases: TGTGCCAGCAGCTCAGAGGGGGCTCGGTCACCCCTCCACTTT.

The chain joins TRBV7-3 to TRBJ2-7, with D maybe TRBD1 (5 bases). The CDR3 sequence is 13 residues long. The ends were cut back, 1 base at V and 6 bases at J, with 10 bases in the middle. Germline V CDR1 and CDR2: SGHTA, FQGTGA. CDR3 residues: CASSLSPGREQYF. DNA of the CDR3: TGTGCCAGCAGCTTAAGCCCAGGGCGCGAGCAGTACTTC.

The gene calls are TRBV3-1 (or the pseudogene TRBV3-2) and TRBJ2-3, with TRBD1 matching over 8 bases. The germline V gene encodes CDR1 LGHDT and CDR2 YNNKEL (reference sequence). This CDR3 is 16 amino acids long. J gave up 2 bases and V 2 bases, and 6 bases lay outside the gene matches. The CDR3 loop is CASSQPGTGSTDTQYF. The CDR3 region has the DNA TGTGCCAGCAGCCAACCAGGGACAGGCTCCACAGATACGCAGTATTTT.